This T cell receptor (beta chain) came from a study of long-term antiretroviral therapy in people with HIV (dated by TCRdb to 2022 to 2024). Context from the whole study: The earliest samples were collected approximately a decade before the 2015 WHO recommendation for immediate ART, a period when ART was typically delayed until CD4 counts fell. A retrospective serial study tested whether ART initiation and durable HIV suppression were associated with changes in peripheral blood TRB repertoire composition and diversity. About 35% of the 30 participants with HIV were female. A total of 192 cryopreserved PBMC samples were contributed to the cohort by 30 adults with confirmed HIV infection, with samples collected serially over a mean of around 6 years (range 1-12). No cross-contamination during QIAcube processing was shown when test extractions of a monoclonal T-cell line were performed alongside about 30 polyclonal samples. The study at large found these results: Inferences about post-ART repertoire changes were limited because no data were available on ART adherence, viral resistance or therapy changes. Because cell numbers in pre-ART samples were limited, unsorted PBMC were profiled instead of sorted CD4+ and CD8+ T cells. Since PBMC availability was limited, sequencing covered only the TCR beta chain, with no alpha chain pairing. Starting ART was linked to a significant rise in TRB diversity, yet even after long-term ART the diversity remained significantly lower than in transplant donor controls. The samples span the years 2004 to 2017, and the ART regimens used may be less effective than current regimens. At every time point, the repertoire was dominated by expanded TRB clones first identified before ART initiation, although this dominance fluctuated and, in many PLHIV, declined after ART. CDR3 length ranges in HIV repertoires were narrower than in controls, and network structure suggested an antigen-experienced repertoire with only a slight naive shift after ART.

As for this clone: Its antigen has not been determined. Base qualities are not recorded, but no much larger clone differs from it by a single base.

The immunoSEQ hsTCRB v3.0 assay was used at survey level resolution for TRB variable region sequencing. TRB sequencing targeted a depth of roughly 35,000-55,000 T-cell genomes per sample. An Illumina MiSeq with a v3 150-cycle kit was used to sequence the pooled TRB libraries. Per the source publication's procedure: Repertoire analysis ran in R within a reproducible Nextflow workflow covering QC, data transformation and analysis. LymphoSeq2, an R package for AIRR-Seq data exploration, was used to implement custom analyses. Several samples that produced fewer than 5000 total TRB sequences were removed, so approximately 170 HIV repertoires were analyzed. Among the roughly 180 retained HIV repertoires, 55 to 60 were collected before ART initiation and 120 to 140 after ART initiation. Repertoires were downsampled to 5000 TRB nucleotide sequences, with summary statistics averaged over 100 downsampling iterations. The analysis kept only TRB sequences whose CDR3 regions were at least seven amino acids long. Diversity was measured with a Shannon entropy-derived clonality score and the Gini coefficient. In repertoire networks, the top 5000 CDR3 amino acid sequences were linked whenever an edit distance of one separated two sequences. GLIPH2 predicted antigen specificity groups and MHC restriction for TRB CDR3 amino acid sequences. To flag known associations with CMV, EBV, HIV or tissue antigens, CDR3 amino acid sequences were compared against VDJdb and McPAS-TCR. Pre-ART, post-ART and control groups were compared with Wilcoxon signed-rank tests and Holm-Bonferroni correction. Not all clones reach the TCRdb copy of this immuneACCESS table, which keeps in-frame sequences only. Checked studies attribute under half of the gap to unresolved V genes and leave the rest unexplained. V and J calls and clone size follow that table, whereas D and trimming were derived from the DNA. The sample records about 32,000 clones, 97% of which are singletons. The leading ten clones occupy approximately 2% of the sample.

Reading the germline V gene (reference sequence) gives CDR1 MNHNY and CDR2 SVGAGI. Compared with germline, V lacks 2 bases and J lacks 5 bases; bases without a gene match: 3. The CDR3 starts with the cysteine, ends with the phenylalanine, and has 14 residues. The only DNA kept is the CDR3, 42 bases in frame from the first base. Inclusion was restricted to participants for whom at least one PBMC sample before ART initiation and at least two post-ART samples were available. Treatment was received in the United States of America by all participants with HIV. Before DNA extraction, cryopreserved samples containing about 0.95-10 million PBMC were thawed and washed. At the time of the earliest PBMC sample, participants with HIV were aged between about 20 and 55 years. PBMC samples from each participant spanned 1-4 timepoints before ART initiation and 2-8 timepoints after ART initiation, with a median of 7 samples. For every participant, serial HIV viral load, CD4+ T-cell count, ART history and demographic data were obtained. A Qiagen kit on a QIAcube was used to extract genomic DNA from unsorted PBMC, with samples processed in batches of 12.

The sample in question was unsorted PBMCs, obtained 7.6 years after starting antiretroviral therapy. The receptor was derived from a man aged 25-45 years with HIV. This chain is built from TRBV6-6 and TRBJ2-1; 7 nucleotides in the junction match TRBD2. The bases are TGTGCCAGCAGTTACCGGCTAGCGGACAATGAGCAGTTCTTC. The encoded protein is CASSYRLADNEQFF.